This paragraph covers one T cell receptor (beta chain) sequence. Its antigen target is currently unknown. No clone much larger than this one lies a single base away; base qualities are absent. The germline V gene (reference sequence) yields GTSNPN for CDR1 and SVGIG for CDR2. Including cysteine and phenylalanine, the CDR3 has 13 amino acids. Here the CDR3 DNA is all that survives: 39 bases in frame from base 1. The junction carries 19 bases between V and J, which are trimmed by 8 bases and 8 bases respectively. The entry originates in a study of cytomegalovirus exposure and HLA in healthy donors (dated by TCRdb to about 2017). In the study overall: According to an earlier analysis of 587 of the donors, about 180 million T cells yielded roughly 110 million unique TCR beta sequences and 276 Gb of sequence data. Using immunosequencing, the study profiled T cell repertoires from 550 to 750 subjects and related those repertoires to cytomegalovirus serostatus. Rather than using new phenotypic data, the later analysis identified candidate immune exposures from TCR beta sequences and from how often those sequences occurred across donors. Of the 300 to 400 genotyped donors, about 80% fell in the genetic ancestry cluster associated with self-reported Caucasian donors. Along with the 666-subject first cohort, a separate validation cohort of over 90 different subjects was used. Among roughly 400 genotyped donors of the cohort, an average of around 250,000 unique TCR beta nucleotide sequences was sequenced per donor, of which approximately 19% were non-productive. Genome-wide SNP genotypes for about 65% of the roughly 700 donors were used in a later genetic analysis, which treated that subset as a discovery cohort. Class I and class II HLA loci were covered by the typing at four-digit resolution. To decide whether each TCR beta V gene segment behaved as functional or pseudogenic, an earlier analysis of nearly 600 of the donors relied on high-throughput TCR beta sequencing. Alongside the repertoire data, information on donor age, sex, ethnicity and CMV serostatus was compiled. To predict cytomegalovirus infection status, the study brought together high-throughput TCR immunosequencing, statistical association of individual TCRs with disease status, and machine learning. In a later analysis, previously published TCR beta repertoires from 550 to 750 donors were re-analyzed and high-resolution HLA genotyping was added so that TCR occurrence patterns could be studied. About five DR-DQ haplotypes were treated as single units for association and clustering because of strong linkage in the cohort. The number of typed donors differed by locus: about 620-630 for A, B, C, DRB1 and DQB1; approximately 530 for DQA1; around 610 for DPA1; and about 450 for DPB1. An early release that covered about 600 HLA-typed donors contained approximately 290 gigabases of sequencing data and 75 million to 100 million unique TCR sequences. The aim of the study was to test whether cataloging public T cell receptors could identify signatures of past pathogen exposure. Every discovery cohort repertoire had been produced on one sequencing platform.

In total, 630 or so healthy bone marrow donors made up the cohort. At the time of sampling, all cohort members were nominally healthy, though unrecorded immune exposures were likely present. The donor tested CMV seropositive, placing the donor among the roughly 300 seropositive members of the cohort. Every donor gave a peripheral blood sample, and the peripheral blood mononuclear cells from that sample were used for TCR beta sequencing. Genomic DNA extraction from the blood cell samples was performed with the Qiagen DNeasy Blood Extraction Kit. Here is what the overall study found, with its caveats: This cohort had only TCR beta chains sequenced, and the lack of alpha or paired-chain data limited which features could be detected. Presence/absence analyses assumed roughly uniform sequencing depth across donors, an assumption that may not hold. Specific HLA alleles were associated with 15,000 to 20,000 TCR beta sequences at a false discovery rate of 0.05 in a later analysis. Several of the top co-occurrence clusters appeared to be linked to parvovirus B19, influenza, CMV and Epstein-Barr virus, according to a later analysis. An earlier analysis of some 560 of the donors showed that most TCR beta V segments appeared in productive rearrangements either about 87% or about 30% of the time, which broadly matched IMGT annotations. In a later analysis, most CMV-associated TCR beta chains were found to appear HLA-restricted, with HLA associations seemingly driven largely by CMV exposure. When HLA alleles, especially DR and DQ, strongly co-occurred, attributing TCR associations to individual alleles was difficult. A cluster of highly shared sequence variants was judged likely to be a technical artifact of the sequencing pipeline. According to a later analysis, TCR association rates differed among HLA loci, with DRB1 alleles showing the most associated TCRs and HLA-C alleles showing the fewest. In vitro tests confirmed that a few of the cytomegalovirus-associated TCR beta chains recognize cytomegalovirus antigens. A further reported finding was that TCR beta sequences accurately predicted the HLA-A and HLA-B alleles for most subjects in the first cohort. Because counts were too low, some 17 rarely observed V segments, including chromosome 9 orphons, were left out of the earlier analysis of approximately 500 of the donors. According to the authors, the approach could potentially be generalized to other disease states and immunological phenotypes. Correlated functional status among segregating V segments might reflect linkage disequilibrium, but an unknown experimental factor could not be ruled out. For the cohort, immune exposure information was limited to CMV serostatus. A later genetic analysis associated a missense DCLRE1C variant with V-gene and J-gene trimming of TCR beta chains, and an independent cohort replicated the association. Because HLA typing was unavailable for some donors at each locus, only the typed subset was used in association tests. According to a later genetic analysis, donors in an Asian-associated ancestry cluster had fewer N-insertions in productive TCRs than the roughly 670-donor mean. Some IMGT-functional V segments, including TRBV6-2 and TRBV6-3, could not be told apart with the 87-base-pair reads, so those segments were excluded. The classifier was reported to diagnose cytomegalovirus status with high specificity and sensitivity in both the original cohort and the validation cohort. In a later analysis, HLA-associated TCR beta chains were found to be more clonally expanded and to have lower generation probabilities than equally common non-associated chains. The study listed 150 to 200 TCR beta chains as associated with cytomegalovirus. Most TCR sequences were seen in very few donors, while some public TCRs were found in many individuals.

The receptor library was made with the immunoSEQ multiplex PCR assay. For the multiplex PCR, a mixture combining 60 forward primers for TCR Vbeta segments and 13 reverse primers for TCR Jbeta segments was used. Amplification of the CDR3 region of rearranged TCR beta genes was performed with a multiplex PCR assay on genomic DNA. Amplified TCR beta libraries were sequenced as 87-base-pair reads on the Illumina HiSeq System. Under the source paper's analysis protocol: Across the roughly 700 repertoires, a later analysis counted tens of millions of unique TCR beta chains, roughly 11 million of which were shared by at least two donors. A nearest-neighbor algorithm error-corrected the raw reads and collapsed the reads into unique sequences, merging closely related sequences to remove PCR and sequencing errors. To assign V, D and J gene segments, CDR3 sequences were aligned to IMGT reference sequences. Each retained sequence needed at least a six-nucleotide match to both a V gene segment and a J gene segment. A rearrangement counted as productive if the CDR3 had no stop codons and remained in frame with V and J, and every other rearrangement counted as non-productive. CDR3 was defined according to IMGT convention as the region running from the second conserved V-encoded cysteine to the conserved J-encoded phenylalanine. The earlier analysis of a few hundred of the donors excluded sequences that lacked an unambiguous match to a single V gene segment. In an earlier analysis of 450 to 700 of the donors, V segments were called functional above 56.7% productive rearrangements and were called segregating when the between-donor standard deviation exceeded 5%. To diagnose cytomegalovirus status from the catalog of TCR beta chain sequences, a statistical classification framework was built. In a later analysis, V and J genes were assigned by comparing TCR nucleotide sequences against IMGT/GENE-DB human TR gene sequences. A later analysis assigned CDR3 sequences and most-parsimonious VDJ recombination scenarios with the TCRdist pipeline. A later analysis defined each TCR beta chain by its CDR3 amino acid sequence plus V-gene family, and excluded reads lacking a unique V-gene family. To address suspected cross-contamination and a sequencing artifact, a later analysis removed several hundred highly shared, low-generation-probability nucleotide sequences. A later analysis calculated a clonal expansion index for each public chain from normalized within-repertoire ranks of inferred template counts. In a later analysis, generation probabilities were computed with a VDJ recombination model fitted to out-of-frame rearrangements, and the resulting probabilities were checked against IGoR. A later analysis scored TCR-TCR, TCR-HLA and TCR-CMV co-occurrence with hypergeometric tests, applying a repertoire-size bias correction to TCR pairs. In a later analysis, false discovery rates were estimated by permuting HLA or CMV assignments 20 times. In a later analysis, co-occurring TCRs were grouped using DBSCAN, with TCRdist sequence similarity added in when clustering inside HLA-allele-positive subsets. For co-occurrence clustering, repertoires with fewer than 30,000 or more than 120,000 public chains were excluded, along with roughly five repertoires with anomalous nucleotide sharing. TCRdb holds this immuneACCESS table with in-frame rearrangements only. Some clones are missing; in checked studies, unresolved V genes explain under half, and the rest has no known cause. The DNA was the basis for D and trimming; V, J and clone size are from that table. Here the sample has about 95,000 clones; around four fifths occur a single time. The top ten clonotypes cover less than 4% of the sample.

What was sequenced was PBMCs. The rearranged segments are TRBV30 and TRBJ2-1, and possibly TRBD2, on 5 matching bases. The TCR comes from a man aged 30 to 45 in good health and CMV-seropositive. CDR3 protein: CAGDRGSPHEQFF. The DNA is as follows: TGTGCCGGCGATAGAGGGTCGCCCCATGAGCAGTTCTTC.